These 28 T cell receptor beta chains came from one sample sequenced in a study of siplizumab effects on memory and regulatory T cells (dated by TCRdb to between 2018 and 2021). Preparation of the library involved the immunoSEQ multiplex PCR assay. The table comes from immuneACCESS by way of TCRdb, which keeps in-frame sequences with V and J called. Part of the clones is missing from these tables; in studies checked, under half for an unresolved V gene and the rest for unknown reasons. The sample table holds just over 60,000 clones, of which roughly 78% were seen once. The ten largest make up 0.4% to 0.5% of the sample. The sequenced sample consisted of memory CD4+ T cells sorted from blood. The sample's cell subset or site label is to be understood as: unstimulated CD4+ memory T cells. These receptors were taken from a human donor in good health.

This clone has only one observation. The rearrangement uses TRBV5-1 and TRBJ2-3, with D possibly TRBD1 on 6 matching bases. Germline CDR1 is SGHRS and CDR2 is YFSETQ. V dropped 1 base and J dropped 0 bases, with 15 bases sitting between them. The CDR3 loop spans 17 amino acids. The CDR3: CASSLPTGTSSTDTQYF. Here the CDR3 DNA reads TGCGCCAGCAGCTTGCCAACCGGGACATCTAGCACAGATACGCAGTATTTT.

V usage is TRBV5-6 and J usage is TRBJ2-1; D tentatively fits TRBD1 or TRBD2 (5 bases each). With 5 bases removed from V and 10 bases from J, the gap between germline ends came to 19 bases. The CDR3 consists of 14 residues. Germline-derived CDR1 and CDR2 are SGHDT and YYEEEE. The CDR3 loop reads CASSFPTGTQEQFF. As DNA, the CDR3 is TGTGCCAGCAGTTTTCCCACCGGGACCCAAGAGCAGTTCTTC.

The V call is TRBV5-1, the J call TRBJ2-5; 7 positions agree with TRBD1. The V gene's germline CDR1 is SGHRS and CDR2 YFSETQ. V trimming: 4 bases; J trimming: 2 bases; junction bases outside the gene matches: 5. The CDR3 has 14 amino acids. The CDR3 region is CASSLTTGQETQYF. The CDR3 DNA follows: TGCGCCAGCAGCCTGACGACAGGGCAAGAGACCCAGTACTTC.

The genes are TRBV11-3 and TRBJ2-2, with D possibly matching TRBD1 (6 bases). Trimming took off 5 bases at V and 3 bases at J, with 10 bases between the two ends. This CDR3 is 14 amino acids long. CDR1 is SGHNT, CDR2 YENEEA, per germline. The CDR3 sequence is CASSRDTYTGELFF. The CDR3 DNA is TGTGCCAGCAGCCGGGACACCTACACCGGGGAGCTGTTTTTT. Full variable domain (missing parts from reference TRBV11-3 and TRBJ2-2): EAGVVQSPRYKIIEKKQPVAFWCNPISGHNTLYWYLQNLGQGPELLIRYENEEAVDDSQLPKDRFSAERLKGVDSTLKIQPAELGDSAVYLCASSRDTYTGELFFGEGSRLTVL.

The chain has TRBV5-4 and TRBJ1-1, with D unclear. In germline, CDR1 is SGHNT, CDR2 YYREEE (reference sequence). Trimming removed 4 bases from V and 1 base from J, with 8 bases in between. This CDR3 spans 13 amino acids. This CDR3 reads CASSPQTNTEAFF. The CDR3 DNA reads TGTGCCAGCAGCCCTCAGACGAACACTGAAGCTTTCTTT.

The V and J genes are TRBV27 and TRBJ1-4, with D perhaps matching TRBD1 (5 bases). The CDR3 sequence is 15 residues long. Germline CDR1 is MNHEY and CDR2 is SMNVEV (reference sequence). Trimming shortened V by 1 base and J by 8 bases, and 14 bases separated the two germline ends. Here the CDR3 reads CASSLYGPGREKLFF. In nucleotides, the CDR3 is TGTGCCAGCAGTTTATATGGCCCAGGGCGAGAAAAACTGTTTTTT.

The V call is TRBV6-1, the J call TRBJ1-1; unclear D gene. Germline assignment: CDR1 MNHNS and CDR2 SASEGT. Trimming left V 4 bases short and J 11 bases short, with 17 bases between. The CDR3 sequence is 13 residues long. This chain's CDR3 is CASSAPREIWAFF. CDR3 bases: TGTGCCAGCAGTGCGCCTCGGGAGATTTGGGCTTTCTTT.

The chain is built from TRBV9 and TRBJ1-2; the D gene is possibly TRBD1 (5 bases). Germline assignment: CDR1 SGDLS and CDR2 YYNGEE. V lost 4 bases and J lost 3, with 16 bases in between. The CDR3 sequence is 15 residues long. CDR3 bases: TGTGCCAGCAGCCCCCGGAGAAGGGGCGACTATGGCTACACCTTC. It translates to CASSPRRRGDYGYTF.

This chain uses TRBV7-2 with TRBJ2-4; D perhaps matches TRBD2 (6 bases). CDR1 and CDR2 from the germline V gene are SGHTA and FQGNSA. The CDR3 spans 15 residues. Trimming stripped 4 bases from V and 4 bases from J, with 14 bases between. The CDR3 is CASSSSVAVKNIQYF. The CDR3 DNA is TGTGCCAGCAGCTCCTCGGTAGCGGTGAAAAACATTCAGTACTTC. The full variable domain, completed using reference TRBV7-2 and TRBJ2-4, is GAGVSQSPSNKVTEKGKDVELRCDPISGHTALYWYRQSLGQGLEFLIYFQGNSAPDKSGLPSDRFSAERTGGSVSTLTIQRTQQEDSAVYLCASSSSVAVKNIQYFGAGTRLSVL.

This chain joins TRBV5-6 and TRBJ2-3; possibly TRBD1 for D (6 bases). Germline V gives CDR1 SGHDT, CDR2 YYEEEE. With 0 bases removed from V and 0 bases from J, the gap between germline ends came to 17 bases. The CDR3 runs 18 residues. The CDR3 is CASSLAGQGLPSTDTQYF. The CDR3 nucleotides are TGTGCCAGCAGCTTGGCGGGGCAGGGGCTCCCGAGCACAGATACGCAGTATTTT.

The V call is TRBV18, the J call TRBJ1-3; no clear D. With 4 bases removed from V and 0 bases from J, the gap between germline ends came to 7 bases. CDR1 is KGHSH and CDR2 is LQKENI in the germline V gene. The CDR3 is 14 amino acids. The CDR3 spells CASSLDDSGNTIYF. Here the CDR3 DNA reads TGTGCCAGCTCACTAGATGACTCTGGAAACACCATATATTTT.

V and J are TRBV28 and TRBJ1-1; a possible D gene is TRBD1 (5 bases). Trimming took off 6 bases at V and 4 bases at J, with 15 bases between the two ends. The CDR3 runs 14 residues. Germline CDR1 reads MDHEN; CDR2 reads SYDVKM. As DNA, the CDR3 is TGTGCCAGCAGCGTAGAGGCCGGGGGCACTGAAGCTTTCTTT. This gives the protein CASSVEAGGTEAFF. Full variable domain (remainder filled in from reference TRBV28 and TRBJ1-1): DVKVTQSSRYLVKRTGEKVFLECVQDMDHENMFWYRQDPGLGLRLIYFSYDVKMKEKGDIPEGYSVSREKKERFSLILESASTNQTSMYLCASSVEAGGTEAFFGQGTRLTVV.

In regard to this clone: The junction departs from germline at one end; a sequencing error may be responsible. This same CDR3 is encoded by further DNA sequences in the sample. This chain joins TRBV28 and TRBJ1-2; the D gene is possibly TRBD1 (5 bases). The CDR3 has 13 amino acids. Germline V gives CDR1 MDHEN, CDR2 SYDVKM. The CDR3 loop is CASLRGDNYGYTF. In DNA, the CDR3 is TGTGCCAGCTTGAGGGGAGATAACTACGGCTACACCTTC.

J is TRBJ1-2 and V is TRBV5-4; 12 bases line up with TRBD1. Germline V gene data show CDR1 as SGHNT and CDR2 as YYREEE (reference sequence). V was clipped by 4 bases and J by 7 bases; unmatched bases: 11. The CDR3 is made up of 16 amino acids. CDR3 DNA sequence: TGTGCCAGCAGCCTATCCCCGGGACAGGGGGCGGGTGGCTACACCTTC. Amino acids: CASSLSPGQGAGGYTF.

A few counts support this clone. This chain uses TRBV4-1 with TRBJ1-1; no clear D. Between the trimmed V and J ends, which lost 0 bases and 4 bases, there was a span of 18 bases. The CDR3 runs to 17 residues. The germline gives CDR1 MGHRA, CDR2 YSYEKL. CDR3: CASSQDNPFFRGTEAFF. The CDR3 DNA reads as TGCGCCAGCAGCCAAGATAACCCCTTTTTCCGGGGCACTGAAGCTTTCTTT.

The V call is TRBV5-1, the J call TRBJ2-5; 8 bases are a match to TRBD2. The CDR3 runs 14 residues. V shed 3 bases and J 4 bases; nucleotides not matched to a gene: 5. Germline V gives CDR1 SGHRS, CDR2 YFSETQ. CDR3 region: CASSSSGGGETQYF. The CDR3 DNA sequence: TGCGCCAGCAGCTCGAGCGGGGGAGGAGAGACCCAGTACTTC.

This clone appeared once. This chain connects TRBV7-2 to TRBJ2-3; 8 nucleotides agree with TRBD1. The CDR3 loop spans 15 amino acids. Germline CDR1 reads SGHTA; CDR2 reads FQGNSA. V lost 2 bases and J lost 1; bases outside the gene matches: 2. The CDR3 DNA is TGTGCCAGCAGCTTATGGGGACAGGGCACAGATACGCAGTATTTT. It specifies CASSLWGQGTDTQYF.

This chain uses TRBV11-2 with TRBJ2-7, with a possible D match to TRBD2 (6 bases). V lost 0 bases and J lost 0, with 9 bases in between. The V gene's germline CDR1 is SGHAT and CDR2 FQNNGV. CDR3 length equals 15 residues. As DNA, the CDR3 is TGTGCCAGCAGCTTAGACGCCGGGAGCTCCTACGAGCAGTACTTC. Protein product: CASSLDAGSSYEQYF.

J is TRBJ2-5 and V is TRBV30; D is possibly TRBD2 (6 bases). The CDR3 is made up of 14 amino acids. The germline V gene has CDR1 GTSNPN and CDR2 SVGIG (reference sequence). Trimming pared 3 bases from V and 7 bases from J, leaving 18 bases between. The CDR3 DNA reads TGTGCCTGGAGCAGTTGGGCGGGGCCGGGGACCCAGTACTTC. Translated, it gives CAWSSWAGPGTQYF.

This clone was observed a single time. This rearrangement joins TRBV7-2 to TRBJ2-3; D possibly corresponds to TRBD1 (6 bases). CDR1 and CDR2 from the germline V gene are SGHTA and FQGNSA. Deletions cut 1 base from V and 0 bases from J, with 14 bases between. The CDR3 loop spans 17 amino acids. The CDR3 spells CASSLDGGQTSTDTQYF. The CDR3 nucleotides read TGTGCCAGCAGCTTAGATGGGGGCCAAACTAGCACAGATACGCAGTATTTT.

The rearrangement joins TRBV5-6 to TRBJ2-7, with TRBD1 matching over 7 bases. The V gene's germline CDR1 is SGHDT and CDR2 YYEEEE. After removal of 3 bases from V and 9 bases from J, the junction contained 3 bases not matched to a gene. The CDR3 consists of 11 residues. CDR3 coding DNA: TGTGCCAGCAGCTCGAGGACAGGGCAGTACTTC. Protein sequence: CASSSRTGQYF.

This chain connects TRBV7-2 to TRBJ2-5, with D hard to call. CDR1 SGHTA and CDR2 FQGNSA come from the germline V gene. V was shortened by 3 bases and J by 7 bases, with 12 bases between the two germline ends. CDR3 length equals 13 residues. The CDR3 DNA is TGTGCCAGCAGCTTGGAGACTCGCGGGACCCAGTACTTC. Residues: CASSLETRGTQYF.

This rearrangement joins TRBV7-9 to TRBJ1-3; TRBD1 aligns across 8 bases. Germline V gives CDR1 SEHNR, CDR2 FQNEAQ (reference sequence). J gave up 4 bases and V 5 bases, and 7 bases lay outside the gene matches. The CDR3 consists of 15 residues. The CDR3 loop is CASSRGTGPGNTIYF. Here the CDR3 DNA reads TGTGCCAGCAGCCGGGGGACAGGCCCCGGAAACACCATATATTTT.

This clone was seen once. The V call is TRBV14, the J call TRBJ1-2; possible D gene TRBD1, 5 bases. Germline CDR1 reads SGHDN; CDR2 reads FVKESK. V lost 2 bases and J lost 7, with 11 bases in between. The CDR3 is made up of 13 amino acids. The CDR3 coding sequence is TGTGCCAGCAGCCAACAGGGTTTGAGTGGCTACACCTTC. Encoded protein: CASSQQGLSGYTF.

V gene TRBV5-6 combines with J gene TRBJ2-7; TRBD2 is a possible D gene (5 bases). The CDR3 extends over 17 amino acids. The germline gives CDR1 SGHDT, CDR2 YYEEEE. Trimming took 3 bases from V and 0 from J, leaving 19 bases between them. The CDR3 region has the DNA TGTGCCAGCAGCTCTACTATTTTTTCGGGGAGCTCCTACGAGCAGTACTTC. This gives the protein CASSSTIFSGSSYEQYF. Drawing the rest from reference TRBV5-6 and TRBJ2-7, the complete variable domain is DAGVTQSPTHLIKTRGQQVTLRCSPKSGHDTVSWYQQALGQGPQFIFQYYEEEERQRGNFPDRFSGHQFPNYSSELNVNALLLGDSALYLCASSSTIFSGSSYEQYFGPGTRLTVT.

Here the CDR3 DNA reads TGTGCCAGCAGCCGCGGAGCTGGCGAGGGGGTCCCCCAGTACTTC. It codes for CASSRGAGEGVPQYF. The gene calls are TRBV4-2 and TRBJ2-5; D is possibly TRBD1 (6 bases). This CDR3 contains 15 residues. CDR1 is LGHNA and CDR2 is YNFKEQ in the germline V gene. V lost 4 bases to trimming and J lost 9 bases, with 21 bases between them.

This clone was picked up one time. This chain joins TRBV6-5 and TRBJ1-2, with 9 nucleotides matching TRBD1. This CDR3 has 15 amino acids. The J segment lost 7 bases and the V segment lost 3 bases, leaving 9 bases of the junction unmatched. Per the germline V gene, CDR1 is MNHEY and CDR2 is SVGAGI. For the CDR3, the DNA is TGTGCCAGCAGTTATCGAACAGGGGGCTCGGTTGGCTACACCTTC. This sequence encodes CASSYRTGGSVGYTF.

The chain combines TRBV29-1 with TRBJ1-1; D unresolved. The germline V and J ends were trimmed by 7 bases and 0 bases, with 6 bases remaining between them. This CDR3 region has 11 residues. In germline, CDR1 is SQVTM, CDR2 ANQGSEA. Written as DNA, the CDR3 is TGCAGCGCGACATTGAACACTGAAGCTTTCTTT. Its protein is CSATLNTEAFF.